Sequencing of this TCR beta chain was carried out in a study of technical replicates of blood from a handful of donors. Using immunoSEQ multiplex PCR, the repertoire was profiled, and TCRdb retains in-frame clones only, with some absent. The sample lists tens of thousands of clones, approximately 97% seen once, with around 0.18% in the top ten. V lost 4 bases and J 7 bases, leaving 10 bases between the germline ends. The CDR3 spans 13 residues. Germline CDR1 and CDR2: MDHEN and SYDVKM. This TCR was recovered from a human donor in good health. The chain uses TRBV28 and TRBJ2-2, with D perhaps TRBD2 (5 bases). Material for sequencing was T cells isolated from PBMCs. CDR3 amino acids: CASSSSRGGELFF. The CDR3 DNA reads TGTGCCAGCAGTTCTTCCCGGGGCGGGGAGCTGTTTTTT.